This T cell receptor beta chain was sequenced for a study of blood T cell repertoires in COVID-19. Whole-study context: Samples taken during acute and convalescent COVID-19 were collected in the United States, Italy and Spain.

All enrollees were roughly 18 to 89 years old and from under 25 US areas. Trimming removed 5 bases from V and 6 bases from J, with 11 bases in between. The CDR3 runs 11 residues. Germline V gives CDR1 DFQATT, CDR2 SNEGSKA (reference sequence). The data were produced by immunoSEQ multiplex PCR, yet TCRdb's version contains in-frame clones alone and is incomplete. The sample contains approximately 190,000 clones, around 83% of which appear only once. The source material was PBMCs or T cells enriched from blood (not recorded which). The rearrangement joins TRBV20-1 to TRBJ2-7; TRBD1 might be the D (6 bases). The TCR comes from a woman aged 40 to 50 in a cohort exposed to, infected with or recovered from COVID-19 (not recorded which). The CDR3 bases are TGCAGTGCTTCCACAGGGTCCGAGCAGTACTTC. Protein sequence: CSASTGSEQYF.